Sequencing of this T cell receptor beta chain was carried out in a study of blood T cell repertoires in COVID-19. Study information: Some COVID-19 samples were acute and others convalescent; all came from the United States, Italy and Spain.

Per the authors' pipeline: Nucleated cell counts were estimated from reference gene primer amplification. Sequencing was performed with immunoSEQ multiplex PCR; in TCRdb, only in-frame clones are kept and a portion is missing. Clonal size and the V and J genes are those of that table, whereas D and trimming came from the DNA. In the table there are a few hundred thousand clones, around 85% of which are singletons. With 5 bases removed from V and 0 bases from J, the gap between germline ends came to 12 bases. This CDR3 comprises 15 residues. CDR1 is PRHDT and CDR2 is FYEKMQ in the germline V gene (reference sequence).

Sequenced: peripheral blood. The source of this sequence is a woman aged 70 to 79 with acute or convalescent COVID-19. The rearrangement uses TRBV13 and TRBJ2-3; possible D gene TRBD2, 6 bases. This CDR3 reads CASSGPRGSTDTQYF. Here the CDR3 DNA reads TGTGCCAGCAGCGGCCCCCGGGGGAGCACAGATACGCAGTATTTT.